The source of this T cell receptor (beta chain) is a study of T-cell reconstitution after alpha-beta-depleted transplantation in children. Unique molecular identifiers featured in how the TCRbeta library was prepared. Via MiXCR, TCRdb re-called the PCR reads, giving one row per CDR3 protein. The profile covers around 370,000 distinct CDR3 sequences, with about a tenth appearing a single time and 2% to 3% taken by the ten largest. The CDR3 contains 15 residues. Trimming stripped 2 bases from V and 0 bases from J, with 10 bases between. Germline CDR1 MNHEY, CDR2 SMNVEV (reference sequence). This clonotype was obtained from a human donor who donated a stem cell graft to a child with acute lymphoblastic leukemia. The chain has TRBV27 and TRBJ1-2, with D unclear. The source material was PBMCs from the stem cell graft donor, sampled from the stem cell graft. The CDR3 loop is CASSLRSPANYGYTF. The CDR3 DNA reads as TGTGCCAGCAGTTTAAGGTCGCCGGCTAACTATGGCTACACCTTC.